This T cell receptor (beta chain) derives from a study of T cell responses to AZD1222 COVID-19 vaccine. Sequenced by immunoSEQ multiplex PCR; TCRdb stores in-frame clones only, minus some. The sample lists some 120,000 clones; about 88% were seen once. Whole-study findings and limits: A mostly white British donor set with more females was recruited, and clonal diversity was possibly underestimated. Repertoire samples came only from after the peak T cell response.

As regards this clone: Its antigen remains unidentified.

J lost 0 bases, V lost 7 bases, and 3 bases had no gene match. The CDR3 is 13 residues long. The sequenced sample was peripheral blood, obtained 28 days after the second AZD1222 dose. This TCR was sampled from an adult who received the AZD1222 COVID-19 vaccine. V and J are TRBV12-3 or TRBV12-4 and TRBJ2-7; TRBD2 agrees at 7 bases. CDR3 in DNA: TGTGCCAGCACCAGGACTAGCTCCTACGAGCAGTACTTC. It encodes CASTRTSSYEQYF.